This T cell receptor (beta chain) was captured in a study of OX40 agonist ivuxolimab in advanced cancers. Study in general: The drug used for patients, ivuxolimab, was an agonistic anti-OX40 (CD134) antibody. Mean age 60 years, range about 20 to 79; about 85% male.

Germline V gene data show CDR1 as SQVTM and CDR2 as ANQGSEA. V was trimmed by 5 bases and J by 1 base, leaving 13 bases between them. The CDR3 totals 14 residues. Remarks on this clone: The antigen is unknown.

At baseline, cycle 4 day 1, and cycle 7 day 1, blood was sampled. Study-level points and caveats: Antigen specificity of clonally expanded peripheral T cells was not established.

TCRdb's table, derived via immunoSEQ multiplex PCR, lists solely in-frame clones and lacks some. The data hold some 70,000 clones, with approximately 80% observed a single time. The rearrangement links TRBV29-1 to TRBJ2-3; D unresolved. Sample: CD4+ or CD8+ T cells sorted from blood, taken in a trial of the OX40 agonist ivuxolimab. This clonotype was obtained from an adult with an advanced solid tumor such as melanoma, head and neck, liver or kidney cancer. This CDR3 is CSVLGGRGTDTQYF. In DNA, the CDR3 is TGCAGCGTTCTGGGTGGGCGCGGCACAGATACGCAGTATTTT.